This entry is about one T cell receptor beta chain. Grouping used clinical history reported by participants in a survey and questionnaire. This specimen belongs to a study of blood T cell repertoires in COVID-19. Study details: The study drew acute and convalescent COVID-19 samples from the United States, Italy and Spain. T cells, B-cell-depleted T cells, or PBMCs supplied cDNA or gDNA.

Generated by immunoSEQ multiplex PCR, the TCRdb table keeps only in-frame clones and is missing some. The table has 200,000 to 300,000 clones, approximately 86% seen once; the top ten hold 2.5% to 3%. This TCR derives from a young woman with acute COVID-19. Sequencing was carried out using PBMCs or T cells enriched from blood (not recorded which).

CDR3 bases: TGCGCCAGCAGCCAAGGTCTATCCTACGAGCAGTACTTC. It codes for CASSQGLSYEQYF. The chain recombines TRBV4-1 with TRBJ2-7; D gene unclear. Per germline, CDR1 MGHRA and CDR2 YSYEKL. The length of the CDR3 is 13 residues. V lost 1 base, J lost 1 base, and 5 bases lay in between.